This paragraph reports one T cell receptor (beta chain). Its antigen is unknown. CDR3 length equals 14 residues. Germline V CDR1 and CDR2: KGHSH, LQKENI. V dropped 2 bases and J dropped 7 bases, with 11 bases sitting between them. The data were taken from a study of shared clonotypes between healthy human individuals. Only in-frame clones appear in the TCRdb table, and some are missing; sequencing was by immunoSEQ multiplex PCR. The sample records more than 1 million clones, approximately 80% being singletons. Study-wide results and caveats: Naive subsets usually exceeded memory subsets in estimated richness.

The TCR comes from a man aged 18 to 35 in good health. Some clones in this sample may be carry-over from other donors' samples. The rearrangement joins TRBV18 to TRBJ1-4; no clear D. Sequencing was performed on memory CD4+ T cells from PBMCs. The sample's subset: CD45RA-negative fraction. The CDR3 DNA reads TGTGCCAGCTCACCAGGCGATCGAGGTGAAAAACTGTTTTTT. Translated, it gives CASSPGDRGEKLFF.